Below, one T cell receptor beta chain is given with its context. Its target is unknown. This beta chain was picked up by a library intended for alpha chains and is off target, so its count carries little meaning. This CDR3 spans 13 amino acids. J gave up 4 bases and V 7 bases, and 5 bases lay outside the gene matches. The germline gives CDR1 SEHNR, CDR2 FQNEAQ (reference sequence). Regarding the study as a whole: In terms of TCR gene usage, tumor memory CD4+ T cells clustered together with blood and lymph node memory CD4+ cells, as well as with lymph node naive CD4+ cells. Tumor Tregs overlapped most with tumor, then blood, naive CD4+ cells. Whole repertoires were not studied in the larger cohort, only one V-J beta rearrangement.

The sorted Tregs were CD4+CD25+CD127-/low cells. Full-length variable regions came from constant-region reverse primers plus semi-nested Nested Universal Primer A PCR. TCRdb re-called the 5' RACE reads with MiXCR, one entry per CDR3 protein. Seen here are about 160 distinct CDR3 sequences, approximately 90% observed once, and the top ten hold about an eighth. The chain joins TRBV7-9 to TRBJ2-3, with 7 bases identical to TRBD1. The sample consisted of tumor-infiltrating Tregs sorted from the breast tumor. This sequence originates from a female donor with breast cancer. CDR3 amino acids: CASNGTAADTQYF. The CDR3, as DNA: TGTGCCAGCAACGGGACAGCAGCAGATACGCAGTATTTT. Full variable domain (missing parts from reference TRBV7-9 and TRBJ2-3): DTGVSQNPRHKITKRGQNVTFRCDPISEHNRLYWYRQTLGQGPEFLTYFQNEAQLEKSRLLSDRFSAERPKGSFSTLEIQRTEQGDSAMYLCASNGTAADTQYFGPGTRLTVL.